The sample holds a few counts of the clone carrying this T cell receptor beta chain. The antigen remains undetermined. The data were obtained in a study of T-cell memory formation after mild COVID-19. Notes on the study in general: Pre-infection memory contained some responding clones, which suggested that cross-reactive memory had joined. The authors left the SARS-CoV-2 specificity of second-wave clones peaking on day 37 unconfirmed. Mostly located in CM and EM were contracting CD4+ clones, with contracting CD8+ clones located in EMRA.

TCR alpha and TCR beta cDNA libraries carrying sample barcodes and UMIs were produced by 5'RACE using constant-segment primers. TCRdb fed the 5' RACE reads into MiXCR, producing one record per CDR3 protein. The data contain more than 250,000 distinct CDR3 sequences, about 17% of them singletons. The sequenced sample was PBMCs or a T cell subset sorted from them (not recorded which). The TCR sequence derives from a man between 18 and 29 years old who had mild COVID-19 (a few samples of this study predate the infection). Cell type and time point are not known.

CDR3 in amino acids: CATKTGELPLRGQPQHF. CDR3 bases: TGTGCCACCAAGACTGGGGAACTCCCTCTTCGGGGTCAGCCCCAGCATTTT. The rearrangement links TRBV28 to TRBJ1-5; D call uncertain. The CDR3 covers 17 residues. V was clipped by 10 bases and J by 6 bases, with 28 bases between them. The V gene's germline CDR1 is MDHEN and CDR2 SYDVKM. Supplemented by reference TRBV28 and TRBJ1-5, the full variable domain reads DVKVTQSSRYLVKRTGEKVFLECVQDMDHENMFWYRQDPGLGLRLIYFSYDVKMKEKGDIPEGYSVSREKKERFSLILESASTNQTSMYLCATKTGELPLRGQPQHFGDGTRLSIL.